This passage covers 9 T cell receptor beta chains from one sample sequenced in a study of technical replicates of blood from a handful of donors. Method: immunoSEQ multiplex PCR; TCRdb's copy keeps in-frame clones and lacks some. The sample gives approximately 52,000 clones, about 93% of which show up once; about 3.9% is in the top ten. The specimen sequenced was PBMCs. The source of these receptors is a human donor in good health. Some clones in this sample may be carry-over from other donors' samples.

The V call is TRBV7-2, the J call TRBJ2-1, with no clear D. Germline CDR1 SGHTA, CDR2 FQGNSA. Trimming removed 1 base from V and 2 bases from J, with 9 bases in between. The CDR3 totals 15 residues. The CDR3 nucleotides read TGTGCCAGCAGCTTAGATATACTACCCTACAATGAGCAGTTCTTC. It is translated as CASSLDILPYNEQFF.

The V call is TRBV2, the J call TRBJ1-1, with 7 bases identical to TRBD1. Germline CDR1 reads SNHLY; CDR2 reads FYNNEI. The V gene end was trimmed by 7 bases and the J gene end by 1 base; junction bases not matched to a gene: 6. This CDR3 comprises 14 residues. In DNA form, the CDR3 reads TGTGCCAGCATATTCACAGGGGCGAACACTGAAGCTTTCTTT. This codes for CASIFTGANTEAFF.

This clone was seen a single time. The V call is TRBV7-3, the J call TRBJ2-3; D may be TRBD2 (6 bases). The germline V gene has CDR1 SGHTA and CDR2 FQGTGA. There are 14 residues in the CDR3. Trimming took off 2 bases at V and 5 bases at J, with 11 bases between the two ends. CDR3 residues: CASSLASVGDTQYF. DNA for the CDR3: TGTGCCAGCAGCTTAGCTAGCGTTGGAGATACGCAGTATTTT.

The chain uses TRBV2 and TRBJ2-1; D is possibly TRBD1 (5 bases). Germline CDR1 reads SNHLY; CDR2 reads FYNNEI. The CDR3 runs 15 residues. The ends were cut back, 4 bases at V and 0 bases at J, with 10 bases in the middle. CDR3 nucleotide sequence: TGTGCCAGCAGTGCGACAGAGAGCTCCTACAATGAGCAGTTCTTC. Translating it yields CASSATESSYNEQFF. The complete variable domain, with remaining parts taken from reference TRBV2 and TRBJ2-1, reads EPEVTQTPSHQVTQMGQEVILRCVPISNHLYFYWYRQILGQKVEFLVSFYNNEISEKSEIFDDQFSVERPDGSNFTLKIRSTKLEDSAMYFCASSATESSYNEQFFGPGTRLTVL.

This clone was picked up one time. The V and J genes are TRBV9 and TRBJ1-2; D is unresolved. Trimming took off 0 bases at V and 1 base at J, with 4 bases between the two ends. From germline, CDR1 is SGDLS and CDR2 YYNGEE. The CDR3 spans 13 residues. The CDR3 loop is CASSVVSNYGYTF. In nucleotides, the CDR3 is TGTGCCAGCAGCGTAGTCAGTAACTATGGCTACACCTTC.

J is TRBJ2-7 and V is TRBV6-1; TRBD2 matches 8 bases. Germline V CDR1 and CDR2: MNHNS, SASEGT. The CDR3 covers 13 residues. After removal of 5 bases from V and 3 bases from J, the junction contained 3 bases not matched to a gene. The DNA for the CDR3 is TGTGCCAGCAGTCTTGGGACTAGCTACGAGCAGTACTTC. This codes for CASSLGTSYEQYF.

The rearrangement joins TRBV18 to TRBJ2-7; D is perhaps TRBD2 (5 bases). The CDR3 runs to 14 residues. Germline CDR1 KGHSH, CDR2 LQKENI. The germline V and J ends were trimmed by 3 bases and 8 bases, with 17 bases remaining between them. The CDR3, as DNA: TGTGCCAGCTCACCCGCGGACTCAAGGGATCAGCAGTACTTC. It specifies CASSPADSRDQQYF.

The chain is built from TRBV7-9 and TRBJ2-3; a weak D match, TRBD2 (7 bases). V lost 4 bases, J lost 6 bases, and 20 bases lay in between. The CDR3 is 16 amino acids. Germline CDR1 SEHNR, CDR2 FQNEAQ (reference sequence). The CDR3 spells CASSSEGGGPGDTQYF. The DNA for the CDR3 is TGTGCCAGCAGCTCCGAGGGAGGGGGACCCGGGGATACGCAGTATTTT.

The rearrangement joins TRBV19 to TRBJ2-7, with 11 bases aligning to TRBD2. V trimming: 5 bases; J trimming: 1 base; junction bases outside the gene matches: 4. CDR3 length equals 15 residues. From germline, CDR1 is LNHDA and CDR2 SQIVND (reference sequence). The CDR3 spells CASSPGTSGSYEQYF. CDR3 nucleotides: TGTGCCAGTAGTCCCGGGACTAGCGGATCCTACGAGCAGTACTTC.